These 20 T cell receptor beta chains were all obtained from the same sample, sequenced in a study of T-cell reconstitution after alpha-beta-depleted transplantation in children (dated by TCRdb to the mid-2010s). Library construction relied on PCR. TCRdb names Illumina HiSeq 2500 as the instrument used. Molecular barcoding was employed in the preparation of TCR libraries, with unique molecular identifiers being used to normalize TCRbeta repertoire quantification. TCRdb reran the public reads through fastp at Q25 and MiXCR, keeping productive beta chains. Every entry covers one CDR3 protein and lists the most common genes and DNA from its rows. In this sample the table shows about 210,000 distinct CDR3 sequences, more than 15% of which occur a single time. The ten biggest clones cover about 39% of the sample. What this sample's treatment or condition label stands for: allogeneic hematopoietic cell transplantation with graft depleted of TCRalphabeta T cells and CD19 B cells.

This specimen was PBMCs, mostly from graft donor cells, taken 360 days after TCRalphabeta/CD19-depleted stem cell transplant. The receptors shown here come from a male patient aged 2 to 9 who had a stem cell transplant for acute lymphoblastic leukemia, so the T cells may come from the graft donor.

This clonotype has only a few counts. The rearrangement uses TRBV6-5 and TRBJ1-1; D uncertain. V was shortened by 0 bases and J by 4 bases, with 12 bases between the two germline ends. Germline V lookup: CDR1 MNHEY, CDR2 SVGAGI. This CDR3 is built from 15 residues. DNA for the CDR3: TGTGCCAGCAGTTACTCGACGCGGGGAGCCACTGAAGCTTTCTTT. Its translation is CASSYSTRGATEAFF.

The chain uses TRBV29-1 and TRBJ2-3; D possibly corresponds to TRBD2 (5 bases). Trimming removed 6 bases at V and 1 base at J, with 11 bases between. Looked up from germline, CDR1 is SQVTM and CDR2 is ANQGSEA. CDR3 size: 13 residues. The chain's CDR3 is CSVVEGGTDTQYF. CDR3 in DNA: TGCAGCGTAGTAGAGGGAGGCACAGATACGCAGTATTTT.

In nucleotides, the CDR3 is TGTGCCATCGGCCCTAGGCTCCACCGCTGTAGGGAGCAGTACTTC. Residues: CAIGPRLHRCREQYF. The rearrangement links TRBV4-2 to TRBJ2-7, with unresolved D. Germline V CDR1 and CDR2: LGHNA, YNFKEQ. The V gene lost 10 bases and the J gene lost 7 bases, with 26 bases spanning the gap. The CDR3 length is 15 residues.

The chain has TRBV5-1 and TRBJ1-1; D gene uncertain. V shed 4 bases and J shed 5 bases, with 21 bases lying between them. Germline CDR1 and CDR2: SGHRS and YFSETQ. The CDR3 loop spans 16 amino acids. CDR3 loop: CASSRNQVGQLTEAFF. The CDR3, as DNA: TGCGCCAGCAGCCGAAACCAGGTTGGGCAGTTAACTGAAGCTTTCTTT. Full variable domain (outside the CDR3, taken from reference TRBV5-1 and TRBJ1-1): KAGVTQTPRYLIKTRGQQVTLSCSPISGHRSVSWYQQTPGQGLQFLFEYFSETQRNKGNFPGRFSGRQFSNSRSEMNVSTLELGDSALYLCASSRNQVGQLTEAFFGQGTRLTVV.

The chain employs TRBV25-1 and TRBJ2-5; D not certain. The CDR3 is 14 residues long. The ends were cut back, 4 bases at V and 3 bases at J, with 12 bases in the middle. Germline CDR1 is MGHDK and CDR2 is SYGVNS. The chain's CDR3 is CASSVMDGKETQYF. Here the CDR3 DNA reads TGTGCCAGCAGTGTAATGGACGGAAAAGAGACCCAGTACTTC.

V usage is TRBV12-3 or TRBV12-4 and J usage is TRBJ2-5, with 8 bases matching TRBD2. Losses at the gene ends were 6 bases for V and 2 bases for J; bases not matched to a gene: 2. The CDR3 is 13 residues long. CDR3 loop: CASSRGGQETQYF. CDR3 nucleotides: TGTGCCAGCAGCCGGGGGGGGCAAGAGACCCAGTACTTC.

This clonotype was seen only a few times. V gene TRBV3-1 combines with J gene TRBJ2-7; 9 bases line up with TRBD1. The CDR3 is 14 amino acids. Germline V gene sequence: CDR1 LGHDT, CDR2 YNNKEL (reference sequence). V shed 8 bases and J 5 bases; nucleotides not matched to a gene: 10. The CDR3 sequence is CASAPGQGPDEQYF. The CDR3 region has the DNA TGTGCCAGCGCTCCGGGACAGGGTCCCGACGAGCAGTACTTC.

DNA of the CDR3: TGTGCCAGCAGCTCCACCCCAGGTAGGGGCACAGATACGCAGTATTTT. As protein: CASSSTPGRGTDTQYF. The rearrangement uses TRBV5-8 and TRBJ2-3; D unclear. CDR1 and CDR2 from the germline V gene are SGHTS and YDEGEE. The CDR3 length is 16 residues. V was clipped by 3 bases and J by 1 base, with 15 bases between them.

V is TRBV6-2 or TRBV6-3 and J is TRBJ2-7; 7 bases map to TRBD1. The V and J ends lost 5 bases and 2 bases, in that order; junction bases with no gene match: 9. Germline lookup yields CDR1 MNHEY and CDR2 SVGEGT. This CDR3 contains 15 residues. The CDR3 protein is CASSLDGTAAYEQYF. The CDR3 DNA reads TGTGCCAGCAGTCTAGATGGGACAGCGGCCTACGAGCAGTACTTC.

As for this clonotype: With a much larger clone just one base away, this may be a read error. The chain couples TRBV12-3 or TRBV12-4 to TRBJ2-7; D may correspond to TRBD1 or TRBD2 (5 bases each). The CDR3 sequence is 13 residues long. V was cut by 10 bases and J by 2 bases, with 15 bases left in between. The CDR3 reads CANSRDGPYEQYF. DNA for the CDR3: TGTGCCAACAGCAGGGACGGCCCCTACGAGCAGTACTTC.

The rearrangement links TRBV28 to TRBJ2-2, with a possible D match to TRBD1 (5 bases). V shed 1 base and J shed 6 bases, with 21 bases lying between them. The CDR3 length is 18 residues. Germline V lookup: CDR1 MDHEN, CDR2 SYDVKM. CDR3 region: CASSLSLFRQGGAGELFF. The CDR3 coding sequence is TGTGCCAGCAGTTTATCACTTTTCAGGCAGGGTGGAGCCGGGGAGCTGTTTTTT. Based on the CDR3 plus reference TRBV28 and TRBJ2-2, the full variable domain is DVKVTQSSRYLVKRTGEKVFLECVQDMDHENMFWYRQDPGLGLRLIYFSYDVKMKEKGDIPEGYSVSREKKERFSLILESASTNQTSMYLCASSLSLFRQGGAGELFFGEGSRLTVL.

In its sample, this clonotype was seen many times. The chain carries TRBV27 and TRBJ1-5; D is possibly TRBD1 (5 bases). Germline CDR1 reads MNHEY; CDR2 reads SMNVEV (reference sequence). V was pared by 6 bases and J by 1 base, with 22 bases between. The length of the CDR3 is 18 residues. The CDR3, as DNA: TGTGCCAGCAGGCCCGGACATAGAGTCCCCGGGAGCAATCAGCCCCAGCATTTT. Translating gives CASRPGHRVPGSNQPQHF.

The chain combines TRBV5-5 with TRBJ2-1, with TRBD2 identical over 8 bases. Unmatched junction bases numbered 11, after V lost 0 bases and J lost 12 bases. This CDR3 comprises 15 residues. Germline CDR1 is SGHKS and CDR2 is YYEKEE (reference sequence). CDR3 bases: TGTGCCAGCAGCTTGGGCGGGGGGCCCCTAATTTGGCAGTTCTTC. Translation gives CASSLGGGPLIWQFF.

V gene TRBV7-9 combines with J gene TRBJ1-4; D is unresolved. The CDR3 extends over 15 amino acids. The germline V and J ends were trimmed by 5 bases and 0 bases, with 10 bases remaining between them. Germline V gene lookup returns CDR1 SEHNR and CDR2 FQNEAQ (reference sequence). This chain's CDR3 is CASSPPWATNEKLFF. As DNA, the CDR3 is TGTGCCAGCAGCCCCCCGTGGGCAACTAATGAAAAACTGTTTTTT.

This clonotype occurred many times. Here the CDR3 DNA reads TGTGCCAGCAGTTTAAGGGGGGGGACTTATGAGCAGTTCTTC. It specifies CASSLRGGTYEQFF. This chain uses TRBV28 with TRBJ2-1, with a weak D call TRBD2 (7 bases). V was pared by 2 bases and J by 8 bases, with 13 bases between. This CDR3 contains 14 residues. Looked up from germline, CDR1 is MDHEN and CDR2 is SYDVKM.

The sample holds many counts of this clonotype. The chain has TRBV5-1 and TRBJ1-5; 9 positions match TRBD1. V shed 0 bases, J shed 6 bases, and the junction held 4 bases outside the gene matches. The length of the CDR3 is 15 residues. Per germline, CDR1 SGHRS and CDR2 YFSETQ. CDR3 sequence reads: CASSLDRGQGQPQHF. Here the CDR3 DNA reads TGCGCCAGCAGCTTGGACAGGGGGCAGGGTCAGCCCCAGCATTTT.

This clonotype showed up many times. The chain is built from TRBV12-3 or TRBV12-4 and TRBJ1-5; unclear D gene. The length of the CDR3 is 12 residues. V was pared by 1 base and J by 6 bases, with 4 bases between. CDR3 in DNA: TGTGCCAGCAGTTTAGATAGTCAGCCCCAGCATTTT. As protein: CASSLDSQPQHF.

This clonotype was recorded a few times. The V call is TRBV6-1, the J call TRBJ1-1, with D possibly being TRBD1 (5 bases). Germline values: CDR1 MNHNS, CDR2 SASEGT. Trimming took off 7 bases at V and 1 base at J, with 13 bases between the two ends. This CDR3 has 14 residues. The CDR3 bases are TGTGCCAGCATACGGTCCAGGGCGAACACTGAAGCTTTCTTT. It translates to CASIRSRANTEAFF.

The chain links TRBV5-1 to TRBJ1-1; D ambiguous. Germline V CDR1 and CDR2: SGHRS, YFSETQ. Between the trimmed V and J ends, which lost 2 bases and 4 bases, there was a span of 18 bases. CDR3 length equals 16 residues. For the CDR3, the DNA is TGCGCCAGCAGCTTCGCCAGCTCTAAAGGAATCACTGAAGCTTTCTTT. Protein product: CASSFASSKGITEAFF. Complete variable domain (other parts from reference TRBV5-1 and TRBJ1-1): KAGVTQTPRYLIKTRGQQVTLSCSPISGHRSVSWYQQTPGQGLQFLFEYFSETQRNKGNFPGRFSGRQFSNSRSEMNVSTLELGDSALYLCASSFASSKGITEAFFGQGTRLTVV.

This clonotype was observed a few times. The V gene is TRBV7-9, the J gene TRBJ2-7; D unresolved. The CDR3 totals 14 residues. Germline assignment: CDR1 SEHNR and CDR2 FQNEAQ (reference sequence). V gave up 7 bases and J gave up 6 bases, with 19 bases separating them. CDR3 DNA: TGTGCCAGCAACCCTGTAGGGCGAAGAAGCGAGCAGTACTTC. Translation: CASNPVGRRSEQYF.